The TCR beta chain described here comes from a study of blood T cell repertoires in COVID-19. For this clone: At the DNA level, this CDR3 is encoded by other sequences in the same sample as well.

The V and J ends lost 0 bases and 1 base respectively, with 5 bases between them. The length of the CDR3 is 14 residues. Germline V gene data show CDR1 as SGHDT and CDR2 as YYEEEE. In the source study's methods: Reference gene primers were amplified, and this amplification served to estimate nucleated cell counts. The assay was immunoSEQ multiplex PCR, and TCRdb's table has in-frame clones only and misses some. V and J calls and clone size are given by that table; D and trimming were obtained from the DNA. Among about 360,000 clones listed, 70% to 90% were seen once. Either two negative PCRs, clearance, or symptom resolution qualified Cohort 3 donors as recovered.

Sequencing was performed on PBMCs or T cells enriched from blood (not recorded which). This clonotype originated in a young man who had recovered from COVID-19. The chain recombines TRBV5-6 with TRBJ1-5; unclear D gene. The CDR3: CASSLGQSNQPQHF. The CDR3 DNA is TGTGCCAGCAGCTTGGGGCAGAGCAATCAGCCCCAGCATTTT.